The T cell receptor (beta chain) described here comes from a study of blood T cells in healthy people across ages. Germline V gives CDR1 MNHEY, CDR2 SMNVEV (reference sequence). The CDR3 is 16 residues long. V was shortened by 3 bases and J by 7 bases, with 19 bases between the two germline ends. This clonotype was seen ten or more times. The people who gave samples were healthy Caucasians from Russia, aged about 6 to 100. Primers used in a second PCR of roughly 6 to 11 cycles were a sample-barcoded 5' primer and a J-beta primer mix. CDR3-containing paired-end reads numbered at least 2.5 million in each sample. TCRdb re-called the 5' RACE reads through MiXCR, storing one row per CDR3 protein. The table includes approximately 830,000 distinct CDR3 sequences, 62% detected once.

The rearrangement joins TRBV27 to TRBJ1-5; TRBD1 is a possible D gene (5 bases). This TCR was recovered from a man aged 30-40 years in good health. Input material: blood. CDR3 amino acids: CASSLLGQGERQPQHF. The DNA for the CDR3 is TGTGCCAGCAGTTTGTTAGGGCAGGGCGAGCGCCAGCCCCAGCATTTT.